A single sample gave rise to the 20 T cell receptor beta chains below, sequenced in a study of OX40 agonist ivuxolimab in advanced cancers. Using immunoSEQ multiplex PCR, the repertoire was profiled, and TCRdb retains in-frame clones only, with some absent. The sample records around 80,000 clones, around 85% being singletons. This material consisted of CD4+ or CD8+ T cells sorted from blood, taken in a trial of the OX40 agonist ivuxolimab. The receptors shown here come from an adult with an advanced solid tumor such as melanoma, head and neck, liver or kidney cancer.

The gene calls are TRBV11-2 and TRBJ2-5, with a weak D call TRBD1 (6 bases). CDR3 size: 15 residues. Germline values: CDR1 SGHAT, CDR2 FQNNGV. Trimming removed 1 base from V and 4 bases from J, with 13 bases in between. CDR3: CASSLVGGQGETQYF. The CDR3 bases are TGTGCCAGCAGCTTAGTAGGGGGACAAGGAGAGACCCAGTACTTC.

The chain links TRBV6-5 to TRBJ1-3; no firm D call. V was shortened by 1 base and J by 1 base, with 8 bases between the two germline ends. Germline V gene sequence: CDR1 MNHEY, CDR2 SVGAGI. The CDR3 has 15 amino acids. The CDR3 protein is CASSYWPGSGNTIYF. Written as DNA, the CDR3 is TGTGCCAGCAGTTACTGGCCGGGTTCTGGAAACACCATATATTTT.

This chain's CDR3 is CAWGTVETQYF. As DNA, the CDR3 is TGTGCCTGGGGGACAGTGGAGACCCAGTACTTC. The genes are TRBV30 and TRBJ2-5; 7 bases fit TRBD1. From germline, CDR1 is GTSNPN and CDR2 SVGIG (reference sequence). The CDR3 extends over 11 amino acids. The V and J ends lost 5 bases and 5 bases, in that order; junction bases with no gene match: 2.

The DNA for the CDR3 is TGTGCCTGGAGTGTACCCGACAGGGTCCCTGGAAACACCATATATTTT. Translated, it gives CAWSVPDRVPGNTIYF. The chain couples TRBV30 to TRBJ1-3; TRBD1 aligns across 7 bases. This CDR3 has 16 amino acids. Germline V CDR1 and CDR2: GTSNPN, SVGIG (reference sequence). Unmatched junction bases numbered 7, after V lost 0 bases and J lost 2 bases.

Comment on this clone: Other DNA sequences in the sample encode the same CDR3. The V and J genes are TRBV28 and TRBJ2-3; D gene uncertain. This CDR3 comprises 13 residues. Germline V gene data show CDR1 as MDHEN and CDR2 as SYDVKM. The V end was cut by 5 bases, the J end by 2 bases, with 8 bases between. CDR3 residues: CASSPPSTDTQYF. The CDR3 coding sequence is TGTGCCAGCAGTCCCCCTTCCACAGATACGCAGTATTTT.

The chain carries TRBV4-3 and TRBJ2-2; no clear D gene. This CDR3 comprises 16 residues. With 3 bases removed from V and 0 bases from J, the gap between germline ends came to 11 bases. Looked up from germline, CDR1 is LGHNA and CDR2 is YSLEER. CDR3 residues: CASSQQTDANTGELFF. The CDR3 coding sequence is TGCGCCAGCAGCCAGCAGACGGACGCGAACACCGGGGAGCTGTTTTTT.

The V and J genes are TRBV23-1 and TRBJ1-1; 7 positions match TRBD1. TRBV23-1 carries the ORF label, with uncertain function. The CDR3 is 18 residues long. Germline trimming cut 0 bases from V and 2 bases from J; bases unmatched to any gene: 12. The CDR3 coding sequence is TGCGCCAGCAGTCAATCTCGTGCCCCGACAGGGAATAACACTGAAGCTTTCTTT. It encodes CASSQSRAPTGNNTEAFF.

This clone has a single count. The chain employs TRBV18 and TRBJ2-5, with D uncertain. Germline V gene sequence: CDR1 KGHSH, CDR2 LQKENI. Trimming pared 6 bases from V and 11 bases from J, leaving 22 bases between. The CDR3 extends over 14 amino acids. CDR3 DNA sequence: TGTGCCAGCTCTGTCCAGGAGTCCCGCTCGCGTCAGTACTTC. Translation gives CASSVQESRSRQYF.

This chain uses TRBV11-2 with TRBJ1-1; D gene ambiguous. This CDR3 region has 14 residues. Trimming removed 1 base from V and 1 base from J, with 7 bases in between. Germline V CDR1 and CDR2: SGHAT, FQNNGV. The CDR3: CASSLVWGNTEAFF. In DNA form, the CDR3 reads TGTGCCAGCAGCTTAGTATGGGGGAACACTGAAGCTTTCTTT.

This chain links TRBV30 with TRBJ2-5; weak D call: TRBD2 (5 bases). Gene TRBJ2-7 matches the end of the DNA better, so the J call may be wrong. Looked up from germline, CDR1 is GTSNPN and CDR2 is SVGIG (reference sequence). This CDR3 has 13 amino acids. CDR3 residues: CAWRGAGFYEQYF. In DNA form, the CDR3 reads TGTGCCTGGAGAGGCGCGGGTTTCTACGAGCAGTACTTC.

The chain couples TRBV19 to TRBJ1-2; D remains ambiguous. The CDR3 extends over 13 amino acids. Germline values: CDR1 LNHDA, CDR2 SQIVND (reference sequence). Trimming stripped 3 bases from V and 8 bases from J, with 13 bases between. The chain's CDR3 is CASSMARSRGYTF. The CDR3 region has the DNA TGTGCCAGTAGTATGGCAAGGTCGAGGGGCTACACCTTC.

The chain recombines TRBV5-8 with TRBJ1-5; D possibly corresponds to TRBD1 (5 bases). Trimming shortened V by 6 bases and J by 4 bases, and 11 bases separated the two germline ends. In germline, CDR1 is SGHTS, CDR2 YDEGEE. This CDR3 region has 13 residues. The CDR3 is CASTGGGNQPQHF. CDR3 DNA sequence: TGTGCCAGCACCGGGGGGGGAAATCAGCCCCAGCATTTT.

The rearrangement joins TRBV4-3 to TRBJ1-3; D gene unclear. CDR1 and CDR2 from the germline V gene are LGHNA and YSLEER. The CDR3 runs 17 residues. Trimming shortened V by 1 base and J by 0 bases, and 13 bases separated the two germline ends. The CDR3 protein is CASSQAQSTFSGNTIYF. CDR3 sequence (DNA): TGCGCCAGCAGCCAAGCACAATCGACTTTCTCTGGAAACACCATATATTTT.

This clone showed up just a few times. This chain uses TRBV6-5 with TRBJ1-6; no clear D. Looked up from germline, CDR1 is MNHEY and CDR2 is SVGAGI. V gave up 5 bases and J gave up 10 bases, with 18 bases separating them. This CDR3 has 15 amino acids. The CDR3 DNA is TGTGCCAGCAGTCCTCGTGGGTCGTACGGGTCACCCCTCCACTTT. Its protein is CASSPRGSYGSPLHF.

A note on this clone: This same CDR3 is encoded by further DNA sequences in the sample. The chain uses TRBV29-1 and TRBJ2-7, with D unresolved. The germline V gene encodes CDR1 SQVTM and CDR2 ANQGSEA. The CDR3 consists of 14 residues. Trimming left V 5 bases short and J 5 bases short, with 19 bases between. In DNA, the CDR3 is TGCAGCGTTCGTACGACTGGGATGGGCCACGAGCAGTACTTC. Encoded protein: CSVRTTGMGHEQYF.

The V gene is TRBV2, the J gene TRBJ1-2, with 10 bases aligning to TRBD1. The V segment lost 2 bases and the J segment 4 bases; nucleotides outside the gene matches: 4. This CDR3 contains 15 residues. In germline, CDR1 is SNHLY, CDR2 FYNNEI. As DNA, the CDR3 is TGTGCCAGCAGTGAAAAGGGACAGGGGTCCTATGGCTACACCTTC. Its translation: CASSEKGQGSYGYTF.

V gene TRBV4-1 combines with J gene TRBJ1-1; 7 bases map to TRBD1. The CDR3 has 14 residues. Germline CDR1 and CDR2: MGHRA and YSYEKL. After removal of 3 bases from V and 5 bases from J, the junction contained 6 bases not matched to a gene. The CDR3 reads CASSQTGHGTEAFF. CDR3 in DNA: TGCGCCAGCAGCCAGACAGGGCATGGGACTGAAGCTTTCTTT.

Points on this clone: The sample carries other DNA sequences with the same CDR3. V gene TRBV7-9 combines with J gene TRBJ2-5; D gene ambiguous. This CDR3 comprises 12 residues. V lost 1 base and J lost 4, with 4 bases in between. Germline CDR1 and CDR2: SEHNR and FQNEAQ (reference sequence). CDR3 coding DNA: TGTGCCAGCAGCTTAGTGGGAGAGACCCAGTACTTC. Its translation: CASSLVGETQYF. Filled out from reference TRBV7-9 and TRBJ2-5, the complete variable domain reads DTGVSQNPRHKITKRGQNVTFRCDPISEHNRLYWYRQTLGQGPEFLTYFQNEAQLEKSRLLSDRFSAERPKGSFSTLEIQRTEQGDSAMYLCASSLVGETQYFGPGTRLLVL.

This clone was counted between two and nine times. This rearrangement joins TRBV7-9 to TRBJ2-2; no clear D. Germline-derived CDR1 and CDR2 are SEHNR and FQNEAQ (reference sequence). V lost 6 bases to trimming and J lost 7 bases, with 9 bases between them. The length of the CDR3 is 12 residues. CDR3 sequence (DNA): TGTGCCAGCAGTCCAGACGGCGGGGAGCTGTTTTTT. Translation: CASSPDGGELFF.

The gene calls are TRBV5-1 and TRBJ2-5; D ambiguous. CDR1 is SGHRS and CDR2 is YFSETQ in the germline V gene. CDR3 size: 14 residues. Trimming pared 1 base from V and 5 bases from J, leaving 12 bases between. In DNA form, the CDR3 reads TGCGCCAGCAGCTTGATTAGCTCACAGGAGACCCAGTACTTC. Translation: CASSLISSQETQYF. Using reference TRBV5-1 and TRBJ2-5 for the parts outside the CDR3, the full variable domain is KAGVTQTPRYLIKTRGQQVTLSCSPISGHRSVSWYQQTPGQGLQFLFEYFSETQRNKGNFPGRFSGRQFSNSRSEMNVSTLELGDSALYLCASSLISSQETQYFGPGTRLLVL.